This is a list of T cell receptor beta chains from one sample in a study of OX40 agonist ivuxolimab in advanced cancers. Here immunoSEQ multiplex PCR was the method, and the copy in TCRdb shows in-frame clones only, minus some. The repertoire includes 55,000 to 75,000 clones, about 90% of them detected once, and 3.8% sits in the top ten. Sequenced material: CD4+ or CD8+ T cells sorted from blood, taken in a trial of the OX40 agonist ivuxolimab. The source is an adult with an advanced solid tumor such as melanoma, head and neck, liver or kidney cancer. The CDR3 runs from the conserved cysteine through the conserved F or W. The order of the fields is CDR3 DNA, CDR3 protein, clone size, V gene, J gene, D gene. D genes are given only for firm matches. Some rows mark clone size as missing; the rest say once, few, many or name a class of expanded clone.

cdr3_nt: TGTGCCAGTAGTATCGCCGGATCCACCGGGGAGCTGTTTTTT
cdr3_aa: CASSIAGSTGELFF
clone_size: .
v_call: TRBV19
j_call: TRBJ2-2
d_call: .

cdr3_nt: TGTGCCAGCAGTGACAGGGAAGAGACCCAGTACTTC
cdr3_aa: CASSDREETQYF
clone_size: .
v_call: TRBV2
j_call: TRBJ2-5
d_call: .

cdr3_nt: TGTGCCAGCAGTTTATCAGGGCTTTTAGCCTACGAGCAGTACTTC
cdr3_aa: CASSLSGLLAYEQYF
clone_size: .
v_call: TRBV27
j_call: TRBJ2-7
d_call: .

cdr3_nt: TGTGCTATAAAGGCAAAGACAACGAACACCGGGGAGCTGTTTTTT
cdr3_aa: CAIKAKTTNTGELFF
clone_size: .
v_call: TRBV28
j_call: TRBJ2-2
d_call: .

cdr3_nt: TGTGCCAGCAGTTTAAGACTAGCGGGAGTATACGAGCAGTACTTC
cdr3_aa: CASSLRLAGVYEQYF
clone_size: .
v_call: TRBV27
j_call: TRBJ2-7
d_call: TRBD2

cdr3_nt: TGTGCCAGCAGCTTCGATGGCGGGATACTTACAGATACGCAGTATTTT
cdr3_aa: CASSFDGGILTDTQYF
clone_size: few
v_call: TRBV5-4
j_call: TRBJ2-3
d_call: .

cdr3_nt: TGCGCCAGCAGCCAAGTCGATAATCAGCCCCAGCATTTT
cdr3_aa: CASSQVDNQPQHF
clone_size: few
v_call: TRBV4-1
j_call: TRBJ1-5
d_call: .

cdr3_nt: TGCAGCGTTGAAGATGGCGCTTTCTTT
cdr3_aa: CSVEDGAFF
clone_size: .
v_call: TRBV29-1
j_call: TRBJ1-1
d_call: .

cdr3_nt: TGTGCCAGCAGCTTCCCAGGGAATGACGAAAAACTGTTTTTT
cdr3_aa: CASSFPGNDEKLFF
clone_size: .
v_call: TRBV7-8
j_call: TRBJ1-4
d_call: .

cdr3_nt: TGCGCCAGCAGCCAGTTTTGGCAGGGGAGGGATCAGCCCCAGCATTTT
cdr3_aa: CASSQFWQGRDQPQHF
clone_size: .
v_call: TRBV4-3
j_call: TRBJ1-5
d_call: .

cdr3_nt: TGCAGCGTTGGACCCTCCTCCTACGAGCAGTACTTC
cdr3_aa: CSVGPSSYEQYF
clone_size: .
v_call: TRBV29-1
j_call: TRBJ2-7
d_call: .

cdr3_nt: TGTGCCAGCAGCCCCTGGACTACTAGGCCGGGGGGAGAGACCCAGTACTTC
cdr3_aa: CASSPWTTRPGGETQYF
clone_size: .
v_call: TRBV7-2
j_call: TRBJ2-5
d_call: TRBD2

cdr3_nt: TGTGCCAGTAGTATCCCCCGACTAGCGGGACCACACAATGAGCAGTTCTTC
cdr3_aa: CASSIPRLAGPHNEQFF
clone_size: .
v_call: TRBV19
j_call: TRBJ2-1
d_call: TRBD2

cdr3_nt: TGCGCCAGCAGCCAAGCAACAGGGCTACGACAGCCCCAGCATTTT
cdr3_aa: CASSQATGLRQPQHF
clone_size: .
v_call: TRBV4-1
j_call: TRBJ1-5
d_call: .

cdr3_nt: TGTGCCAGCCCCCTCCCCGGACCCGCGGGGGAGCAGTACTTC
cdr3_aa: CASPLPGPAGEQYF
clone_size: .
v_call: TRBV7-3
j_call: TRBJ2-7
d_call: .

cdr3_nt: TGTGCCAGCAGCCAAACAGGACTAGCCTACGAGCAGTACTTC
cdr3_aa: CASSQTGLAYEQYF
clone_size: .
v_call: TRBV4-2
j_call: TRBJ2-7
d_call: TRBD2

cdr3_nt: TGTGCCAGCAGTTTCTCACTAGCGGGATTTTACGAGCAGTACTTC
cdr3_aa: CASSFSLAGFYEQYF
clone_size: .
v_call: TRBV27
j_call: TRBJ2-7
d_call: TRBD2

cdr3_nt: TGTGCCAGCAGCTTGGATACAGGATCCTACGAGCAGTACTTC
cdr3_aa: CASSLDTGSYEQYF
clone_size: medium-sized
v_call: TRBV5-5
j_call: TRBJ2-7
d_call: .

cdr3_nt: TGTGCCAGCAGTGAGGTAGGGGGCGCAATGTACGAGCAGTACTTC
cdr3_aa: CASSEVGGAMYEQYF
clone_size: .
v_call: TRBV2
j_call: TRBJ2-7
d_call: TRBD1

cdr3_nt: TGCGCCAGCAGCAAATTTGGAGCGGGAGGGCACCCGCGGGAGCAGTACTTC
cdr3_aa: CASSKFGAGGHPREQYF
clone_size: once
v_call: TRBV5-1
j_call: TRBJ2-7
d_call: TRBD2

cdr3_nt: TGTGCCAGCTCACCACTAACTTCCCGCCGGACCGAGGATTTCAATGAGCAGTTCTTC
cdr3_aa: CASSPLTSRRTEDFNEQFF
clone_size: .
v_call: TRBV18
j_call: TRBJ2-1
d_call: .

cdr3_nt: TGTGCCAGCAGCATCTCGGGACTAGCGGGATACGAGCAGTACTTC
cdr3_aa: CASSISGLAGYEQYF
clone_size: .
v_call: TRBV7-3
j_call: TRBJ2-7
d_call: TRBD2

cdr3_nt: TGCGCCAGCAGCCAAGATCCCGATAACTACAATGAGCAGTTCTTC
cdr3_aa: CASSQDPDNYNEQFF
clone_size: once
v_call: TRBV4-1
j_call: TRBJ2-1
d_call: .

cdr3_nt: TGTGCCAGCAGCTTAGTGTGGAGCTCTGGAAACACCATATATTTT
cdr3_aa: CASSLVWSSGNTIYF
clone_size: .
v_call: TRBV7-2
j_call: TRBJ1-3
d_call: .

cdr3_nt: TGTGCCAGCAGCCTAAGGGGGGACCCACTCCCTAGCGGGAGGGCCGTTGAATCCTACGAGCAGTACTTC
cdr3_aa: CASSLRGDPLPSGRAVESYEQYF
clone_size: .
v_call: TRBV21-1
j_call: TRBJ2-7
d_call: .

cdr3_nt: TGTGCCAGCAGTTATCAGGGGCATTATGGCTACACCTTC
cdr3_aa: CASSYQGHYGYTF
clone_size: .
v_call: TRBV6-5
j_call: TRBJ1-2
d_call: .

cdr3_nt: TGTGCCAGCAGCTTAATTGTTGGGGGTAACAATGAGCAGTTCTTC
cdr3_aa: CASSLIVGGNNEQFF
clone_size: .
v_call: TRBV7-3
j_call: TRBJ2-1
d_call: .

cdr3_nt: TGTGCCAGCAGGCCGACAGTTAGGTACGAGCAGTACTTC
cdr3_aa: CASRPTVRYEQYF
clone_size: once
v_call: TRBV27
j_call: TRBJ2-7
d_call: .

cdr3_nt: TGTGCCAGCAGCTCGGGACACGTCCGGAGGGAGCAGTACTTC
cdr3_aa: CASSSGHVRREQYF
clone_size: .
v_call: TRBV25-1
j_call: TRBJ2-7
d_call: .

cdr3_nt: TGTGCCAGCAGCTTAGGCTCCTTCCCAGATACGCAGTATTTT
cdr3_aa: CASSLGSFPDTQYF
clone_size: .
v_call: TRBV7-3
j_call: TRBJ2-3
d_call: .

cdr3_nt: TGTGCCAGCAGTTTTACGCCGACTAATTACGAGCAGTACTTC
cdr3_aa: CASSFTPTNYEQYF
clone_size: once
v_call: TRBV27
j_call: TRBJ2-7
d_call: .

cdr3_nt: TGTGCCAGTAGAGCTCACAGGGGACTAGACACAGATACGCAGTATTTT
cdr3_aa: CASRAHRGLDTDTQYF
clone_size: .
v_call: TRBV19
j_call: TRBJ2-3
d_call: .

cdr3_nt: TGTGCCAGCAGTTTATCCGGGACAGGGGGCTCAGGCTACACCTTC
cdr3_aa: CASSLSGTGGSGYTF
clone_size: once
v_call: TRBV27
j_call: TRBJ1-2
d_call: TRBD1

cdr3_nt: TGTGCCAGCAGTGAAACGTCTCCGGGACTAGCGGATACCGGGGAGCTGTTTTTT
cdr3_aa: CASSETSPGLADTGELFF
clone_size: .
v_call: TRBV2
j_call: TRBJ2-2
d_call: TRBD2

cdr3_nt: TGTGCCAGCAGCTTAGAAGGGGCGAACTTACAAGAGACCCAGTACTTC
cdr3_aa: CASSLEGANLQETQYF
clone_size: .
v_call: TRBV7-6
j_call: TRBJ2-5
d_call: .

cdr3_nt: TGCAGCGTTGACTCGGGGGCCAACTACGAGCAGTACTTC
cdr3_aa: CSVDSGANYEQYF
clone_size: .
v_call: TRBV29-1
j_call: TRBJ2-7
d_call: .

cdr3_nt: TGTGCCAGTAGTATCGGGACAGGCCTCCCCTACGAGCAGTACTTC
cdr3_aa: CASSIGTGLPYEQYF
clone_size: .
v_call: TRBV19
j_call: TRBJ2-7
d_call: TRBD1

cdr3_nt: TGTGCCAGCAACGAATTCGGCCAAGGGGCGTACGAGCAGTACTTC
cdr3_aa: CASNEFGQGAYEQYF
clone_size: .
v_call: TRBV7-2
j_call: TRBJ2-7
d_call: .

cdr3_nt: TGTGCCAGCAGCTTAGTAGGGGGCGCTTGCGAAAAACTGTTTTTT
cdr3_aa: CASSLVGGACEKLFF
clone_size: .
v_call: TRBV11-3
j_call: TRBJ1-4
d_call: TRBD1

cdr3_nt: TGCGCCAGCAGCCAAGATCCGGGACTAGCGGGAGTTGAGCAGTACTTC
cdr3_aa: CASSQDPGLAGVEQYF
clone_size: .
v_call: TRBV4-3
j_call: TRBJ2-7
d_call: TRBD2

cdr3_nt: TGTGCCAGCAGCTTGGATGTCCCTTCGGACCGTCGCCCCTCCTACGAGCAGTACTTC
cdr3_aa: CASSLDVPSDRRPSYEQYF
clone_size: .
v_call: TRBV7-6
j_call: TRBJ2-7
d_call: .

cdr3_nt: TGCGCCAGCAGGGACGGACAGGGAGCACTAGAAAGCACTGAAGCTTTCTTT
cdr3_aa: CASRDGQGALESTEAFF
clone_size: .
v_call: TRBV10-1
j_call: TRBJ1-1
d_call: TRBD1

cdr3_nt: TGTGCCAGCAGCTATGGAGTCCGCTACGAGCAGTACTTC
cdr3_aa: CASSYGVRYEQYF
clone_size: .
v_call: TRBV13
j_call: TRBJ2-7
d_call: .

cdr3_nt: TGTGCCAGCAGTGATGGGGGGCACACAGATACGCAGTATTTT
cdr3_aa: CASSDGGHTDTQYF
clone_size: .
v_call: TRBV6-1
j_call: TRBJ2-3
d_call: .

cdr3_nt: TGTGCCAGCAGCCTAACTCGGGGGCTAGGCTACGAGCAGTACTTC
cdr3_aa: CASSLTRGLGYEQYF
clone_size: .
v_call: TRBV28
j_call: TRBJ2-7
d_call: .

cdr3_nt: TGTGCCAGCAGTTTACCGGGTACGAATGAGCAGTTCTTC
cdr3_aa: CASSLPGTNEQFF
clone_size: .
v_call: TRBV28
j_call: TRBJ2-1
d_call: .

cdr3_nt: TGTGCCAGCAGCATCCGAAGGGGGGGCCTTGAGACCCAGTACTTC
cdr3_aa: CASSIRRGGLETQYF
clone_size: .
v_call: TRBV9
j_call: TRBJ2-5
d_call: .

cdr3_nt: TGCGCCAGCAGCCATGGGACCGCTCGGTCAGATACGCAGTATTTT
cdr3_aa: CASSHGTARSDTQYF
clone_size: few
v_call: TRBV4-3
j_call: TRBJ2-3
d_call: .

cdr3_nt: TGCGCCAGCAGCCTCCACAATGAGCAGTTCTTC
cdr3_aa: CASSLHNEQFF
clone_size: .
v_call: TRBV4-1
j_call: TRBJ2-1
d_call: .

cdr3_nt: TGTGCCAGCAGTTTAGGGACAGGGGATTGGGAGACCCAGTACTTC
cdr3_aa: CASSLGTGDWETQYF
clone_size: once
v_call: TRBV28
j_call: TRBJ2-5
d_call: TRBD1

cdr3_nt: TGCGCCAGCAGCCAAGACCGCGCTAGCTCCTACAATGAGCAGTTCTTC
cdr3_aa: CASSQDRASSYNEQFF
clone_size: once
v_call: TRBV4-3
j_call: TRBJ2-1
d_call: .

cdr3_nt: TGCGCCAGCAGCCCGACAGGGGGCCCCCAAGAGACCCAGTACTTC
cdr3_aa: CASSPTGGPQETQYF
clone_size: .
v_call: TRBV5-1
j_call: TRBJ2-5
d_call: TRBD1